This TCR beta chain was obtained from a study of cytomegalovirus exposure and HLA in healthy donors. Across the study: Early released data comprised some 85 million unique TCRs from HLA-typed donors.

CDR3 length: 15 residues. Trimming took off 3 bases at V and 8 bases at J, with 16 bases between the two ends. CDR1 and CDR2 from the germline V gene are WSHSY and SAAADI. Broader study findings: Among CMV-associated TCR beta chains, most appeared HLA-restricted in a later analysis. It was likely that a cluster of highly shared sequence variants was a sequencing artifact.

Details on this clone: The antigen is undetermined.

13 Jbeta primers and 60 Vbeta primers were used for the PCR. The assay was immunoSEQ multiplex PCR, and TCRdb's table has in-frame clones only and misses some. The table lists approximately 220,000 clones, roughly 82% of them singletons, with about 6% in the top ten. Material: PBMCs. The gene calls are TRBV10-2 and TRBJ1-4; a weak D match, TRBD1 (6 bases). The sequence was obtained from a middle-aged man in good health and CMV-seropositive. The CDR3 coding sequence is TGCGCCAGCAGTGACACAGGGTTCTCACTAGAAAAACTGTTTTTT. This sequence encodes CASSDTGFSLEKLFF.